These T cell receptor beta chains were read from a single sample in a study of cytomegalovirus exposure and HLA in healthy donors. TCRdb's copy holds only in-frame clones and misses some; the assay was immunoSEQ multiplex PCR. The data hold about 190,000 clones, with approximately 85% observed a single time. Specimen: PBMCs. Source of these receptors: a woman aged 18-29 years in good health and CMV-seronegative. The CDR3 runs from the conserved cysteine through the conserved F or W. D genes are given only for firm matches. Clone size is not always given. Where it is, it says once, few, many or a class for expanded clones.

clone size	D gene	J gene	V gene	CDR3 DNA	CDR3 protein
-	TRBD2	TRBJ2-7	TRBV5-6	TGTGCCAGCAGTTTGAGCGGGGGGGCATACGAGCAGTACTTC	CASSLSGGAYEQYF
-	TRBD1	TRBJ1-6	TRBV2	TGTGCCAGCAGTGTTCCAGGGGGGATACCTGGCTCACCCCTCCACTTT	CASSVPGGIPGSPLHF
-	-	TRBJ1-3	TRBV7-9	TGTGCCAGCAGCTTTAGGGAGGGTTCTGGAAACACCATATATTTT	CASSFREGSGNTIYF
-	TRBD1	TRBJ1-2	TRBV5-1	TGCGCCAGCAGCCCCACGGGACAGGGGATCTATGGCTACACCTTC	CASSPTGQGIYGYTF
-	TRBD2	TRBJ2-3	TRBV19	TGTGCCACCCCCGAGCAGGAGGGAGGGATGCCTAGCACAGATACGCAGTATTTT	CATPEQEGGMPSTDTQYF
-	-	TRBJ2-2	TRBV2	TGTGCCAGCAGGGAAGACGGGGTGGGCACCGGGGAGCTGTTTTTT	CASREDGVGTGELFF
once	TRBD1	TRBJ2-2	TRBV7-9	TGTGCCAGCAGCCCGACCCGGGACAGGGCGAACACCGGGGAGCTGTTTTTT	CASSPTRDRANTGELFF
-	-	TRBJ2-4	TRBV13	TGTGCCAGCAGCCTCCTCTCAGGCAAAAACATTCAGTACTTC	CASSLLSGKNIQYF
-	-	TRBJ2-1	TRBV7-9	TGTGCCAGCAGCTTAGACAGCGGTTACAATGAGCAGTTCTTC	CASSLDSGYNEQFF
-	TRBD2	TRBJ2-3	TRBV9	TGTGCCAGCAGCGTAGGACTAGCTCCGCCGGATACGCAGTATTTT	CASSVGLAPPDTQYF
-	TRBD1	TRBJ1-2	TRBV19	TGTGCCACTCTACGTCAAGGGACAGGAGGGATCTATGGCTACACCTTC	CATLRQGTGGIYGYTF
-	-	TRBJ2-5	TRBV10-3	TGTGCCATCAGTGAGTCGAACAGGGTGGTAGAGACCCAGTACTTC	CAISESNRVVETQYF
-	-	TRBJ2-5	TRBV7-9	TGTGCCAGCAGCTTAGTCAGTTACCAAGAGACCCAGTACTTC	CASSLVSYQETQYF
once	-	TRBJ2-7	TRBV28	TGTGCCAGCAGTCTAACAGGGCCCTACGAGCAGTACTTC	CASSLTGPYEQYF
-	-	TRBJ2-7	TRBV27	TGTGCCAGCAGTTTCTTTGGCGGAAACTACGAGCAGTACTTC	CASSFFGGNYEQYF
-	-	TRBJ2-7	TRBV5-1	TGCGCCAGCAGCTTCGCCGCTGAGTACTACGAGCAGTACTTC	CASSFAAEYYEQYF
-	-	TRBJ1-3	TRBV5-1	TGCGCCAGCAGCACCCGGGAACCTGGAAACACCATATATTTT	CASSTREPGNTIYF
-	-	TRBJ2-7	TRBV11-2	TGTGCCAGCAGCCGCGGCTACGAGCAGTACTTC	CASSRGYEQYF
-	TRBD1	TRBJ2-7	TRBV23-1	TGCGCCAGCAGTCAACCCGGACAGGTAGACTACGAGCAGTACTTC	CASSQPGQVDYEQYF
few	TRBD2	TRBJ2-5	TRBV29-1	TGCAGCGTTGTAGGGCGGGGGCAAGAGACCCAGTACTTC	CSVVGRGQETQYF
-	-	TRBJ2-7	TRBV5-1	TGCGCCAGCAGCTTGGCCTTAGGGGGTGAGAGGACCTACGAGCAGTACTTC	CASSLALGGERTYEQYF
-	TRBD2	TRBJ2-7	TRBV27	TGTGCCAGCAGTACCGACCTAGCGGGAGTCTCCTACGAGCAGTACTTC	CASSTDLAGVSYEQYF
few	-	TRBJ1-1	TRBV10-1	TGCGCCAGCAGTGAGTCCCAGGTAAAAGCTTTCTTT	CASSESQVKAFF
-	-	TRBJ2-3	TRBV19	TGTGCCAGTACCACCGGGCGAAGCGGAGGCACAGATACGCAGTATTTT	CASTTGRSGGTDTQYF
-	TRBD1	TRBJ1-2	TRBV19	TGTGCCAGTCGGGACAGGAATAACTATGGCTACACCTTC	CASRDRNNYGYTF
-	TRBD1	TRBJ1-1	TRBV2	TGTGCCAGCAGGTCGAGGGACAGGGGTTTGACTGAAGCTTTCTTT	CASRSRDRGLTEAFF
-	-	TRBJ2-3	TRBV2	TGTGCCAGCAGACTTTGGACAGAAGCAGATACGCAGTATTTT	CASRLWTEADTQYF
-	-	TRBJ1-2	TRBV7-9	TGTGCCAGCAGCTTAGACAGGGACTATGGCTACACCTTC	CASSLDRDYGYTF
-	TRBD1	TRBJ1-2	TRBV7-2	TGTGCCAGCAGCTTCACAGGGGTCCACTGGGGCTACACCTTC	CASSFTGVHWGYTF
-	-	TRBJ1-1	TRBV7-9	TGTTCCAGCAGCATTCCAGGGGCTGAAGCTTTCTTT	CSSSIPGAEAFF
-	-	TRBJ1-2	TRBV2	TGTGCCAGCAGTGAGTCCCCTGGGCATGGCTACACCTTC	CASSESPGHGYTF
-	-	TRBJ1-2	TRBV5-4	TGTGCCAGCAGCTTGACTCCATATGGCTACACCTTC	CASSLTPYGYTF
-	TRBD2	TRBJ2-5	TRBV5-1	TGCGCCAGCAGCTTCCTCGGACGGGGGGACCAAGAGACCCAGTACTTC	CASSFLGRGDQETQYF
-	TRBD1	TRBJ2-1	TRBV6-5	TGTGCCAGCAGTTTTCGTCCGGGACAGATATACAATGAGCAGTTCTTC	CASSFRPGQIYNEQFF
-	-	TRBJ2-5	TRBV18	TGTGCCAGCTCACCCCTCGACACCCACCAAGAGACCCAGTACTTC	CASSPLDTHQETQYF
-	TRBD1	TRBJ1-5	TRBV19	TGTGCCAGTAGTGACGACAGGGGGAGAAATCAGCCCCAGCATTTT	CASSDDRGRNQPQHF
-	-	TRBJ2-2	TRBV4-1	TGCGCCAGCAGCCACAAAATGCAGGCCGGGGAGCTGTTTTTT	CASSHKMQAGELFF
-	TRBD2	TRBJ2-7	TRBV7-6	TGTGCCAGCAGCCCTCCTGCGCTAGCGGAAGCCTACGAGCAGTACTTC	CASSPPALAEAYEQYF
-	-	TRBJ2-3	TRBV21-1	-	CASSKVVGGGSGTDTQYF
-	TRBD1	TRBJ2-1	TRBV7-9	TGTGCCAGCAGCCATGACCCAGGGGGCTACAATGAGCAGTTCTTC	CASSHDPGGYNEQFF
-	-	TRBJ1-1	TRBV6-5	TGTGCCAGCAGTTACCTCGATCAGGGGAAGGCTTTCTTT	CASSYLDQGKAFF
-	-	TRBJ1-2	TRBV10-3	TGTGCCATCAGTGAGTTCGAGGCCACGGACTATGGCTACACCTTC	CAISEFEATDYGYTF
-	TRBD2	TRBJ2-1	TRBV5-1	TGCGCCAGCAGCTACGCTAGCGGGGGGGCCGAGAATGAGCAGTTCTTC	CASSYASGGAENEQFF
-	-	TRBJ1-2	TRBV28	TGTGCCAGCAGCAAGACAGATATCTATGGCTACACCTTC	CASSKTDIYGYTF
-	-	TRBJ2-2	TRBV27	TGTGCCAGCAGTTTTAAAGGGGGGAACACCGGGGAGCTGTTTTTT	CASSFKGGNTGELFF
-	TRBD1	TRBJ2-1	TRBV9	TGTGCCAGCAGCGTAGTTGGACAGGGGCCCAATGAGCAGTTCTTC	CASSVVGQGPNEQFF
-	TRBD1	TRBJ2-5	TRBV19	TGTGCCAGTAGTTTGCACGGACAGGTAAAAGAGACCCAGTACTTC	CASSLHGQVKETQYF
-	TRBD2	TRBJ2-2	TRBV19	TGTGCCAGTAGTAAGGGACTAGCGGGGAACACCGGGGAGCTGTTTTTT	CASSKGLAGNTGELFF
-	-	TRBJ1-1	TRBV19	TGTGCCAGTAGTATGGCAGTAAACACTGAAGCTTTCTTT	CASSMAVNTEAFF
-	-	TRBJ1-1	TRBV29-1	TGCAGCGTTGAAAAGCAAAACACTGAAGCTTTCTTT	CSVEKQNTEAFF
-	-	TRBJ1-3	TRBV7-8	TGTGCCAGCAGCTTAGCAGGGGCCCGAAACACCATATATTTT	CASSLAGARNTIYF
-	-	TRBJ1-2	TRBV19	TGTGCCACTGGACAAATCTATGGCTACACCTTC	CATGQIYGYTF
-	TRBD1	TRBJ1-1	TRBV11-1	TGTGCCAGCAGCACATGGACAGGCAAGATCTCCTCTTGGGGGACTGAAGCTTTCTTT	CASSTWTGKISSWGTEAFF
-	-	TRBJ1-2	TRBV13	TGTGCCAGCAGCTTAGGTTACAGCCCCAATGGCTACACCTTC	CASSLGYSPNGYTF